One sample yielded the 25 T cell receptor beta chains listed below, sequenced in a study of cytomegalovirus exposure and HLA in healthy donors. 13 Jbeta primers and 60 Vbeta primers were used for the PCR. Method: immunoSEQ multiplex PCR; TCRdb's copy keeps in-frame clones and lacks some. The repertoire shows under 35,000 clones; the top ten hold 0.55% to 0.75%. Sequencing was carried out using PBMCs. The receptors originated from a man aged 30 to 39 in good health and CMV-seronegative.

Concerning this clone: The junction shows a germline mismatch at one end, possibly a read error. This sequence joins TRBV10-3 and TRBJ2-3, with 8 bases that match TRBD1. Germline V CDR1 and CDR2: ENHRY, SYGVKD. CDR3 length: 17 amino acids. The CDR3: CATSDSVLDRETDTQYF. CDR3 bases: TGTGCCACCAGTGATTCTGTTCTGGACAGGGAAACAGATACGCAGTATTTT.

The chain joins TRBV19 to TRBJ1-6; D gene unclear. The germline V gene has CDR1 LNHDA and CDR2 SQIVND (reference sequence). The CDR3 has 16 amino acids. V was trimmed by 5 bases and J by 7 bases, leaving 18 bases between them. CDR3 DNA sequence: TGTGCCAGTAGTCCTTGGCAGGTCTTCCCAAATTCACCCCTCCACTTT. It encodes CASSPWQVFPNSPLHF.

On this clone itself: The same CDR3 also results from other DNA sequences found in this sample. The CDR3 coding sequence is TGTGCCAGCAGCTTAGGTGTCAGGGGTACTGAAGCTTTCTTT. This gives the protein CASSLGVRGTEAFF. V gene TRBV7-9 combines with J gene TRBJ1-1; D may be TRBD1 (6 bases). CDR3 length: 14 residues. The V gene's germline CDR1 is SEHNR and CDR2 FQNEAQ (reference sequence). With 1 base removed from V and 5 bases from J, the gap between germline ends came to 11 bases.

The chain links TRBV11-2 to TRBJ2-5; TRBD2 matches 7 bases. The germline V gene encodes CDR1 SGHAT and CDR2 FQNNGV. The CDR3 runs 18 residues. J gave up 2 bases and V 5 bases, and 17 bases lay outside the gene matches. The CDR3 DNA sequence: TGTGCCAGCAGCCACCTTGCTCAGATTTGGGGGGGACAAGAGACCCAGTACTTC. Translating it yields CASSHLAQIWGGQETQYF.

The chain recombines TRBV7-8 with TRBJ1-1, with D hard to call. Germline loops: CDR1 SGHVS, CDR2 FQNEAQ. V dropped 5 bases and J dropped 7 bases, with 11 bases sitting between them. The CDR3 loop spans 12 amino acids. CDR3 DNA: TGTGCCAGCAGCCGAGTTCGGGGTGAAGCTTTCTTT. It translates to CASSRVRGEAFF.

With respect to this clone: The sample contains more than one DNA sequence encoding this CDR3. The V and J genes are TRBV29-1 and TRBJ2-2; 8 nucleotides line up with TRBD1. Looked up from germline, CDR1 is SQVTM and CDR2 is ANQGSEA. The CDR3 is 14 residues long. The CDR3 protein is CSVRQGADTGELFF. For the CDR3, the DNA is TGCAGTGTTCGGCAGGGGGCGGACACCGGGGAGCTGTTTTTT.

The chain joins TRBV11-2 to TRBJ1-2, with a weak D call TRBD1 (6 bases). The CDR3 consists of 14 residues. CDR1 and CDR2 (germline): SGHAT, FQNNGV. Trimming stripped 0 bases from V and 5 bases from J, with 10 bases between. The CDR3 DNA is TGTGCCAGCAGCTTAGATTTGGGGGCGTATGGCTACACCTTC. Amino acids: CASSLDLGAYGYTF.

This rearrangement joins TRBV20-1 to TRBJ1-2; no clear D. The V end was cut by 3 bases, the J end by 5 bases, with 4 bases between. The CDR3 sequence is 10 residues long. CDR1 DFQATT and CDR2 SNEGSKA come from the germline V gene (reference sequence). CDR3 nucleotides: TGCAGTGCTAGGTTATATGGCTACACCTTC. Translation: CSARLYGYTF.

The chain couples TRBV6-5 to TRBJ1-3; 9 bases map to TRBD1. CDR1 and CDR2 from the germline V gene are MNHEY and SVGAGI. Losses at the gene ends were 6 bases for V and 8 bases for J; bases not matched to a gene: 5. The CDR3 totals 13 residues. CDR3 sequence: CASRGTGKYTIYF. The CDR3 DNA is TGTGCCAGCAGGGGGACAGGGAAGTACACCATATATTTT.

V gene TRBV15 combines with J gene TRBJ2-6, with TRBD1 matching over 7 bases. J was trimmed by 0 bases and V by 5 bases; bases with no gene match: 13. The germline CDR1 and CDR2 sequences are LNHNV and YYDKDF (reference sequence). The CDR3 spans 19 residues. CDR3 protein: CATSHEAQGVYSGANVLTF. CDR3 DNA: TGTGCCACCAGCCACGAGGCCCAGGGGGTCTACTCTGGGGCCAACGTCCTGACTTTC.

The CDR3 protein is CASRLAVVISSYNEQFF. The CDR3 DNA reads TGTGCCAGCCGACTAGCAGTTGTCATTAGCTCCTACAATGAGCAGTTCTTC. The chain recombines TRBV11-2 with TRBJ2-1; 7 bases map to TRBD2. This CDR3 is built from 17 residues. With 8 bases clipped from V and 0 bases from J, the junction kept 13 bases outside the gene matches. Germline-derived CDR1 and CDR2 are SGHAT and FQNNGV.

The CDR3 reads CASSSGAGPSTDTQYF. The CDR3 bases are TGTGCCAGCAGTTCCGGCGCGGGGCCTAGCACAGATACGCAGTATTTT. The J gene is TRBJ2-3, the V gene TRBV27; the D gene is possibly TRBD2 (6 bases). V was shortened by 4 bases and J by 0 bases, with 14 bases between the two germline ends. Per the germline V gene, CDR1 is MNHEY and CDR2 is SMNVEV (reference sequence). The CDR3 is 16 residues long.

This CDR3 is CASSLGLAAVYEQYF. CDR3 nucleotide sequence: TGTGCCAGCAGCTTAGGTCTAGCGGCGGTCTACGAGCAGTACTTC. This chain links TRBV7-2 with TRBJ2-7; the match to TRBD2 covers 7 bases. With 1 base clipped from V and 3 bases from J, the junction kept 6 bases outside the gene matches. The CDR3 consists of 15 residues. The V gene's germline CDR1 is SGHTA and CDR2 FQGNSA.

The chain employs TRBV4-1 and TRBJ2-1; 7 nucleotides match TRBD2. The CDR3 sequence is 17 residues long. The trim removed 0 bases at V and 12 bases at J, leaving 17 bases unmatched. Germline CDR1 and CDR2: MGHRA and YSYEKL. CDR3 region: CASSQDGARAGVSGQFF. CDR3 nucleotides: TGCGCCAGCAGCCAAGATGGGGCTCGGGCGGGAGTAAGCGGGCAGTTCTTC.

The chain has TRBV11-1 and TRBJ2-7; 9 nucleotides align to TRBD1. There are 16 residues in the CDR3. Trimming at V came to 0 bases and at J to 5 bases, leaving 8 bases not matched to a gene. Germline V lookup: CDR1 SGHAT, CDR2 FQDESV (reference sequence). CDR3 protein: CASSLAPGTGLNEQYF. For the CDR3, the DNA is TGTGCCAGCAGCTTAGCGCCCGGGACAGGGCTTAACGAGCAGTACTTC.

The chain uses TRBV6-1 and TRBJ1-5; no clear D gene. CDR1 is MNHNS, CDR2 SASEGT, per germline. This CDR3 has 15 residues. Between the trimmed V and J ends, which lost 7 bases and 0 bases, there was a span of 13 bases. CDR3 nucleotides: TGTGCCAGCACCTTAAGCAAGTATAGCAATCAGCCCCAGCATTTT. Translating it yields CASTLSKYSNQPQHF.

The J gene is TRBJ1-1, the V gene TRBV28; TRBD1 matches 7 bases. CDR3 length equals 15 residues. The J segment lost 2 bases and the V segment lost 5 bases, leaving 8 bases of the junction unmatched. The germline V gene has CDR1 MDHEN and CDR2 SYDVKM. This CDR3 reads CASSPTGQVNTEAFF. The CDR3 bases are TGTGCCAGCAGTCCCACCGGACAGGTTAACACTGAAGCTTTCTTT.

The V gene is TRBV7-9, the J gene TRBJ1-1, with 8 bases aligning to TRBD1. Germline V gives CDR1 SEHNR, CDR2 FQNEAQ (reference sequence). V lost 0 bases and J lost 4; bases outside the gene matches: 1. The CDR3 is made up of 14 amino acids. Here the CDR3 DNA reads TGTGCCAGCAGCTTAGCAGACAGGGGCACTGAAGCTTTCTTT. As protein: CASSLADRGTEAFF. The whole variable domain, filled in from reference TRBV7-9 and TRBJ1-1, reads DTGVSQNPRHKITKRGQNVTFRCDPISEHNRLYWYRQTLGQGPEFLTYFQNEAQLEKSRLLSDRFSAERPKGSFSTLEIQRTEQGDSAMYLCASSLADRGTEAFFGQGTRLTVV.

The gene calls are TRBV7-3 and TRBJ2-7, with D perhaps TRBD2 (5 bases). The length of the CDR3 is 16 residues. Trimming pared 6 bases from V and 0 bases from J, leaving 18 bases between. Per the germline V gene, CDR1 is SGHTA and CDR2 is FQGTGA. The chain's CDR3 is CASSRAHGSSSYEQYF. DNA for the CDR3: TGTGCCAGCAGTAGAGCCCATGGGAGCAGCTCCTACGAGCAGTACTTC.

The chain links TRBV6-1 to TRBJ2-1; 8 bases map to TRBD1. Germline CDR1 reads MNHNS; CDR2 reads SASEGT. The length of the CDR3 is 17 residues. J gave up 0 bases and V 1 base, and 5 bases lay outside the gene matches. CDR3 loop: CASSEGYGTGSYNEQFF. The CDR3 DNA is TGTGCCAGCAGTGAAGGGTACGGGACAGGCTCCTACAATGAGCAGTTCTTC.

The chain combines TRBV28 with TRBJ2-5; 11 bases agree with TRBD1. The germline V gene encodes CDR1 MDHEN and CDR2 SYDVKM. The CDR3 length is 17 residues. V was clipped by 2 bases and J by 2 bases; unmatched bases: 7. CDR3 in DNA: TGTGCCAGCAGTTTAGGGACAGGGGGACTCTTTCAAGAGACCCAGTACTTC. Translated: CASSLGTGGLFQETQYF.

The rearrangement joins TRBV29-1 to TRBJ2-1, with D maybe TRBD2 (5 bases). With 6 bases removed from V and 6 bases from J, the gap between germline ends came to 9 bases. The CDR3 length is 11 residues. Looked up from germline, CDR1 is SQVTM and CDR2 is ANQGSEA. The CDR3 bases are TGCAGCGTCACTAGTGGCAATGAGCAGTTCTTC. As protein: CSVTSGNEQFF.

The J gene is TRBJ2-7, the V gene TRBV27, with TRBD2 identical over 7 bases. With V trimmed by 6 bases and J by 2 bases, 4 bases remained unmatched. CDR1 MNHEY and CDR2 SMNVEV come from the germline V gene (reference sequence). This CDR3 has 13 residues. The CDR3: CASSPAGPYEQYF. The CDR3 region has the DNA TGTGCCAGCAGCCCAGCGGGACCCTACGAGCAGTACTTC.

The CDR3 protein is CATSRLGGGGDTIYF. CDR3 DNA sequence: TGTGCCACCAGCAGATTGGGGGGAGGGGGAGACACCATATATTTT. This sequence joins TRBV15 and TRBJ1-3; possible D gene TRBD1, 6 bases. The CDR3 runs to 15 residues. Trimming took off 2 bases at V and 8 bases at J, with 16 bases between the two ends. Looked up from germline, CDR1 is LNHNV and CDR2 is YYDKDF (reference sequence).

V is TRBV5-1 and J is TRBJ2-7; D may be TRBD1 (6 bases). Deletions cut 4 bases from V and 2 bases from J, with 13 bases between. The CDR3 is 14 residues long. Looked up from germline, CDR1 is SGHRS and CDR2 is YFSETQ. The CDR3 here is CASSSSGAAYEQYF. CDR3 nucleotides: TGCGCCAGCAGCAGCTCAGGGGCGGCCTACGAGCAGTACTTC.